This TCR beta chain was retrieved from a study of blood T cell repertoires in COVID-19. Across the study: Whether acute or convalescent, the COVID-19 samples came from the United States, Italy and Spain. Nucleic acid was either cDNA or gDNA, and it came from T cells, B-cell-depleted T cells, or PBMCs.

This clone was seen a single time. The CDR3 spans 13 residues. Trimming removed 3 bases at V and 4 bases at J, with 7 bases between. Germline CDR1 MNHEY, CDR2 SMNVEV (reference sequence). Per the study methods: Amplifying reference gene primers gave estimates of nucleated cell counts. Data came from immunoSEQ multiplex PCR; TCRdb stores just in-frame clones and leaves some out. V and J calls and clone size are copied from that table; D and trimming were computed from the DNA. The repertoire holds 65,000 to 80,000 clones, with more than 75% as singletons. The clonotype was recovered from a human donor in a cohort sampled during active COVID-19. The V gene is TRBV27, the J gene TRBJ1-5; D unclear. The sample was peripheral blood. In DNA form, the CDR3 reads TGTGCCAGCAGTTTGGTGCGGAATCAGCCCCAGCATTTT. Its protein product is CASSLVRNQPQHF.